The clone carrying this T cell receptor (beta chain) was counted only a few times. Antigen unknown. This sample was included in a study of T cell responses to AZD1222 COVID-19 vaccine. Findings of the study overall: Across spike, vaccine-associated CD4 TCRs were found, dominant at 160-218 and 743-854. The study sampled repertoires only after the peak T cell response.

The table came from immunoSEQ multiplex PCR; TCRdb's copy has only in-frame clones and leaves some out. The sample includes some 170,000 clones, 85% to 95% seen only once; the top ten take roughly 0.9%. Trimming removed 6 bases at V and 4 bases at J, with 12 bases between. The CDR3 runs 14 residues. Germline V gives CDR1 MDHEN, CDR2 SYDVKM. This receptor was taken from an adult in good health. This chain connects TRBV28 to TRBJ2-2; D perhaps matches TRBD1 (5 bases). Source: peripheral blood, taken on day 0 of AZD1222 vaccination. The CDR3 region has the DNA TGTGCCAGCAGAGTCCAGGGTTTCACCGGGGAGCTGTTTTTT. Encoded protein: CASRVQGFTGELFF.